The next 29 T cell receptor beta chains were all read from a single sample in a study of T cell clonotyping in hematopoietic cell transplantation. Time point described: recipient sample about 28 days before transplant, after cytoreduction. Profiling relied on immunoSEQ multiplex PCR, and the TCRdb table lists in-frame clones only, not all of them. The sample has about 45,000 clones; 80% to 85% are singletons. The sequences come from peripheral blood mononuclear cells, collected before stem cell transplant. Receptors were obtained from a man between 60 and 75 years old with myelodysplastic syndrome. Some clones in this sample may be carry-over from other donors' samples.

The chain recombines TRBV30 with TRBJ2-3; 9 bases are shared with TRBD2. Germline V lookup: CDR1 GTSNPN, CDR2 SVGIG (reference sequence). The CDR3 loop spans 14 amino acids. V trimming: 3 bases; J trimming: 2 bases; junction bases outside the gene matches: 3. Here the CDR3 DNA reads TGTGCCTGGAGCAGCGGGGGGTACACAGATACGCAGTATTTT. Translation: CAWSSGGYTDTQYF. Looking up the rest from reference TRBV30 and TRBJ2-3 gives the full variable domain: SQTIHQWPATLVQPVGSPLSLECTVEGTSNPNLYWYRQAAGRGLQLLFYSVGIGQISSEVPQNLSASRPQDRQFILSSKKLLLSDSGFYLCAWSSGGYTDTQYFGPGTRLTVL.

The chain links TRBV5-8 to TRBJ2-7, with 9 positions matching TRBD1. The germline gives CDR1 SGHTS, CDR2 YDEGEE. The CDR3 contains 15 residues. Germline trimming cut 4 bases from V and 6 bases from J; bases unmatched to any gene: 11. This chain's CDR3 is CASSRPGQGNREQYF. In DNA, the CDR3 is TGTGCCAGCAGCCGACCGGGACAGGGAAATCGCGAGCAGTACTTC.

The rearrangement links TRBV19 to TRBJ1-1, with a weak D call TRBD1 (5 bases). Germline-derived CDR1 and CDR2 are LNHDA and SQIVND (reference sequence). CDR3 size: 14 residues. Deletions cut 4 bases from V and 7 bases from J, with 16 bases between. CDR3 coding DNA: TGTGCCAGTAGTACTAGTAGGGGAGGACGTGAAGCTTTCTTT. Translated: CASSTSRGGREAFF. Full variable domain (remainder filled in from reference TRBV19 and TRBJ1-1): DGGITQSPKYLFRKEGQNVTLSCEQNLNHDAMYWYRQDPGQGLRLIYYSQIVNDFQKGDIAEGYSVSREKKESFPLTVTSAQKNPTAFYLCASSTSRGGREAFFGQGTRLTVV.

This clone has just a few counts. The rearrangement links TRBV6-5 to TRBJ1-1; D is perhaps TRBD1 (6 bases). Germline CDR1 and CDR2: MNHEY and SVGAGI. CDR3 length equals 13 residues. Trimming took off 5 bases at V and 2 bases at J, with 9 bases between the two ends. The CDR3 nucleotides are TGTGCCAGCAGTGGACAGTTTAACACTGAAGCTTTCTTT. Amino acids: CASSGQFNTEAFF.

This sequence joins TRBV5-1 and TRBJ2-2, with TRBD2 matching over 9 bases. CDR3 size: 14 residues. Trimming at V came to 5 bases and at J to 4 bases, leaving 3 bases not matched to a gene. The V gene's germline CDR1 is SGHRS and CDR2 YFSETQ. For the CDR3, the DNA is TGCGCCAGCAGGGAGCGGGGGGTCACCGGGGAGCTGTTTTTT. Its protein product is CASRERGVTGELFF.

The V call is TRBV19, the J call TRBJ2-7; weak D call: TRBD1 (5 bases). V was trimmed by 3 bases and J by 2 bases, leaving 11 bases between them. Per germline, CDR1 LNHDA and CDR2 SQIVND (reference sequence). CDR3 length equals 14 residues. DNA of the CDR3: TGTGCCAGTAGTATCAGACAGTTCCCCTACGAGCAGTACTTC. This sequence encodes CASSIRQFPYEQYF.

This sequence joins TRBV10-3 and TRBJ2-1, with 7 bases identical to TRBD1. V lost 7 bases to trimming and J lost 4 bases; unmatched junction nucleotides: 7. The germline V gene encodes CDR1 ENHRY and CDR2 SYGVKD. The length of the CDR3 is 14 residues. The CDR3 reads CAINPGQIYNEQFF. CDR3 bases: TGTGCCATCAATCCGGGACAGATATACAATGAGCAGTTCTTC.

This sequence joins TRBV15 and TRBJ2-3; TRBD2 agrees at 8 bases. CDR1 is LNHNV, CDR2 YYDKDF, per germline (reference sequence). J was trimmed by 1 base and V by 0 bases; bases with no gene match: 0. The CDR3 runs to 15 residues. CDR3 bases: TGTGCCACCAGCAGAGAGCGGGGGGGCACAGATACGCAGTATTTT. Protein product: CATSRERGGTDTQYF. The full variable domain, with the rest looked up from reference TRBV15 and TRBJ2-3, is DAMVIQNPRYQVTQFGKPVTLSCSQTLNHNVMYWYQQKSSQAPKLLFHYYDKDFNNEADTPDNFQSRRPNTSFCFLDIRSPGLGDTAMYLCATSRERGGTDTQYFGPGTRLTVL.

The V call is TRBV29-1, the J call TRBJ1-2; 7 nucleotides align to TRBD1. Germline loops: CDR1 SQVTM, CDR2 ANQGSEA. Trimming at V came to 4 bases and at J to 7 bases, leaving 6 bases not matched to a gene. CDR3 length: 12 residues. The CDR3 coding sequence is TGCAGCGTTGTTAGACAGGGCGGTGGCTACACCTTC. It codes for CSVVRQGGGYTF.

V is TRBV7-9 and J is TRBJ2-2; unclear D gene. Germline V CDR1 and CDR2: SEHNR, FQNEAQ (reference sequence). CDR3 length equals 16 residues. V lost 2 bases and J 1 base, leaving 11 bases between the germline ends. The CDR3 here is CASSLSTGRNTGELFF. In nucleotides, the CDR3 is TGTGCCAGCAGCTTAAGCACGGGTCGGAACACCGGGGAGCTGTTTTTT.

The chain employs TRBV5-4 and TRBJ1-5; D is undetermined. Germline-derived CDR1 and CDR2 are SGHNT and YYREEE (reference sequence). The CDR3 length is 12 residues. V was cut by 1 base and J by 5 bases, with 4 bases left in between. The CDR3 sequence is CASSLPDQPQHF. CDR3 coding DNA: TGTGCCAGCAGCTTGCCTGATCAGCCCCAGCATTTT.

The CDR3 nucleotides read TGTGCCATCAGTGAGGTCCAGAGGAACACAGATACGCAGTATTTT. It encodes CAISEVQRNTDTQYF. The genes are TRBV10-3 and TRBJ2-3; D call uncertain. The CDR3 covers 15 residues. Per the germline V gene, CDR1 is ENHRY and CDR2 is SYGVKD. Trimming shortened V by 2 bases and J by 2 bases, and 11 bases separated the two germline ends.

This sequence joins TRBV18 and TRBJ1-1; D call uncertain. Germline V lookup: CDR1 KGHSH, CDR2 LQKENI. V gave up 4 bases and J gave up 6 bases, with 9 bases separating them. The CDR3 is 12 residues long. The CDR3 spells CASSRNQAEAFF. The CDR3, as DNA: TGTGCCAGCTCACGGAACCAGGCTGAAGCTTTCTTT.

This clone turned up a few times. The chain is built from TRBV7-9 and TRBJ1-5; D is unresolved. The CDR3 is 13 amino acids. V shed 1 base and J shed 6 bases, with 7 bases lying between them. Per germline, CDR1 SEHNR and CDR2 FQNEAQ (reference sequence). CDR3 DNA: TGTGCCAGCAGCTTAGGCGCCGGTCAGCCCCAGCATTTT. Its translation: CASSLGAGQPQHF. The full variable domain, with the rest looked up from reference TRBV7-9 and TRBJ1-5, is DTGVSQNPRHKITKRGQNVTFRCDPISEHNRLYWYRQTLGQGPEFLTYFQNEAQLEKSRLLSDRFSAERPKGSFSTLEIQRTEQGDSAMYLCASSLGAGQPQHFGDGTRLSIL.

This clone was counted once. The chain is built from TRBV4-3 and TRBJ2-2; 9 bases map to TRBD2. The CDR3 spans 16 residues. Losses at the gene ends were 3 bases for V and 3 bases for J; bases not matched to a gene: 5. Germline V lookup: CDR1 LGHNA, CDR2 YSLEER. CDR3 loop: CASSQQTSGYTGELFF. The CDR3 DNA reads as TGCGCCAGCAGCCAGCAGACTAGCGGCTACACCGGGGAGCTGTTTTTT.

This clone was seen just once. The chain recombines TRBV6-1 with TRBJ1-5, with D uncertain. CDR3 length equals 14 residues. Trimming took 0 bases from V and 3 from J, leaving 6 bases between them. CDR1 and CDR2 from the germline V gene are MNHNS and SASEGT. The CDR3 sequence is CASSEAGPNQPQHF. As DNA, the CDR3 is TGTGCCAGCAGTGAAGCAGGGCCCAATCAGCCCCAGCATTTT.

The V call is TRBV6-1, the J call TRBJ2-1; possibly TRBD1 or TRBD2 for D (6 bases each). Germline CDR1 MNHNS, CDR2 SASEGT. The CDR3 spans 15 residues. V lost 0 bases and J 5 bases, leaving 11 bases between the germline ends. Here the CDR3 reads CASSEAKGGHNEQFF. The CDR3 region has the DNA TGTGCCAGCAGTGAAGCAAAGGGGGGACACAATGAGCAGTTCTTC.

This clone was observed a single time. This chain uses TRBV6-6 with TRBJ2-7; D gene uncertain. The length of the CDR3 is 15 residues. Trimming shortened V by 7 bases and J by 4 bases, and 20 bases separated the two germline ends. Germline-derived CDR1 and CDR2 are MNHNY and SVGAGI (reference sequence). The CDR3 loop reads CASNLDGPDLYEQYF. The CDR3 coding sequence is TGTGCCAGCAACCTAGACGGCCCCGACCTTTACGAGCAGTACTTC.

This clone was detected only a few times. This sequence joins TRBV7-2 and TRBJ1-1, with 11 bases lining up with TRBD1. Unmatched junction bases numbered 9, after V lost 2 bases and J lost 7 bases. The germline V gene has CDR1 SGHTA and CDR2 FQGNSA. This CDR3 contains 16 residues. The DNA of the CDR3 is TGTGCCAGCAGCTTACCTTCCCGGGGACAGGGGGTTGAAGCTTTCTTT. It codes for CASSLPSRGQGVEAFF.

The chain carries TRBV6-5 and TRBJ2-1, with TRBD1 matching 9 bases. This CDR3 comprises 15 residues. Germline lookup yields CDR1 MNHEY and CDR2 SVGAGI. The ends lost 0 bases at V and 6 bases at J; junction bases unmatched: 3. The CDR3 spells CASSYSGTGSNEQFF. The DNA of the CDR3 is TGTGCCAGCAGTTACTCGGGGACAGGGTCCAATGAGCAGTTCTTC.

The CDR3 DNA is TGTGCCATCAAGCAGAACGGGGATACGCAGTATTTT. Amino acids: CAIKQNGDTQYF. This chain uses TRBV10-3 with TRBJ2-3, with no clear D. The germline gives CDR1 ENHRY, CDR2 SYGVKD. V dropped 7 bases and J dropped 6 bases, with 11 bases sitting between them. This CDR3 region has 12 residues.

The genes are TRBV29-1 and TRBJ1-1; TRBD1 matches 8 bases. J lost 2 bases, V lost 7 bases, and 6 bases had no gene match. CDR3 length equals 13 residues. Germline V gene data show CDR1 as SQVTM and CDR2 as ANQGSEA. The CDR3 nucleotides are TGCAGCGGACAAACAGGGGGAAACACTGAAGCTTTCTTT. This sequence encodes CSGQTGGNTEAFF.

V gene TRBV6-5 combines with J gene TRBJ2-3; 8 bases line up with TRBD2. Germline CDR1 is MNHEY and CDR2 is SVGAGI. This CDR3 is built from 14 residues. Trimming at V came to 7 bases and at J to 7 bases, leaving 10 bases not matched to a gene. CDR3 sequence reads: CASTYGRGANTQYF. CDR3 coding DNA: TGTGCCAGCACCTACGGGCGGGGGGCGAATACGCAGTATTTT.

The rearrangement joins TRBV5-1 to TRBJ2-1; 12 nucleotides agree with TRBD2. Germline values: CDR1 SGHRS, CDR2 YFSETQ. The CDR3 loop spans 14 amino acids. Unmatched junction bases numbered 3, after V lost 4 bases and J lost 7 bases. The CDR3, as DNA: TGCGCCAGCAGCCTAGCGGGGGGGCTTAATGAGCAGTTCTTC. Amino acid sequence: CASSLAGGLNEQFF.

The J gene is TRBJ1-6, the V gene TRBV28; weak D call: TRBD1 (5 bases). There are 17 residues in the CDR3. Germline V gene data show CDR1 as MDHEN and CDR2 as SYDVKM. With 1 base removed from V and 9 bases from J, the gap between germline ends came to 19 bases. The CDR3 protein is CASSLSLGTGGISPLHF. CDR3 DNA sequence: TGTGCCAGCAGTTTATCCCTTGGGACGGGCGGTATTTCACCCCTCCACTTT.

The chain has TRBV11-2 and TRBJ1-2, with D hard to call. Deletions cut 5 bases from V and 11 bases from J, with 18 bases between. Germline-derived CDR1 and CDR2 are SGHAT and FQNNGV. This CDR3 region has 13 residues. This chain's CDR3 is CASSQPGLSWYTF. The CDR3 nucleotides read TGTGCCAGCAGCCAACCCGGACTAAGTTGGTACACCTTC.

The DNA of the CDR3 is TGTGCCTCCCAGGGCCAGGGGTCTAGGGGGGAGCAGTACTTC. Translating it yields CASQGQGSRGEQYF. The chain combines TRBV11-2 with TRBJ2-7; possibly TRBD1 for D (6 bases). The CDR3 totals 14 residues. With 11 bases removed from V and 7 bases from J, the gap between germline ends came to 24 bases. CDR1 SGHAT and CDR2 FQNNGV come from the germline V gene.

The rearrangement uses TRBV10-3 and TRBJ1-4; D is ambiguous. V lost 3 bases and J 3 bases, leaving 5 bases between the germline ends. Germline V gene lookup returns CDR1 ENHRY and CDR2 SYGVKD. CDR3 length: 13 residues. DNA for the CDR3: TGTGCCATCAGTGATGGGGCTAATGAAAAACTGTTTTTT. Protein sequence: CAISDGANEKLFF.

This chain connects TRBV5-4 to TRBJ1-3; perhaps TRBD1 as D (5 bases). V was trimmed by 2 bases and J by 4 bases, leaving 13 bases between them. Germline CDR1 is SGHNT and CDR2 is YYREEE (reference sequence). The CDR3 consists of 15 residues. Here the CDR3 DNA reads TGTGCCAGCAGCTTATCATCGGGGGAGGGAAACACCATATATTTT. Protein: CASSLSSGEGNTIYF.